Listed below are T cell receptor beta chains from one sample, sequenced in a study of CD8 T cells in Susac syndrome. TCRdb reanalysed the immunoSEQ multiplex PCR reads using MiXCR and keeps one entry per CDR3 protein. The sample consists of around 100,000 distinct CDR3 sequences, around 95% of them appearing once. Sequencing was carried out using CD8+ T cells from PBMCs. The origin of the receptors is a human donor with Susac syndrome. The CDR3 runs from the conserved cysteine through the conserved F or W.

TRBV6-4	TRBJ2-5	CASSDSKSIRVTPETQYF
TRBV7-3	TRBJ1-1	CASSPNGGYEAFF
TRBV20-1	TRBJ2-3	CSAPEREIGSDTQYF
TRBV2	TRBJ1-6	CASSDLLTGGNHSPLHF
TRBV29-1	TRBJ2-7	CSVGEAGSFYEQYF
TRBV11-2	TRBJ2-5	CASSHWMEETQYF
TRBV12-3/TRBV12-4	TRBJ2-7	CASSSEGAEQYF
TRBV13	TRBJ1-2	CASSNRAYGYTF
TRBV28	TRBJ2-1	CASRDTRGQFF
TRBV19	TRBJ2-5	CASPSRDSPETQYF
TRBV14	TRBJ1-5	CASPPEPQHF
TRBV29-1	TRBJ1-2	CSAQGSLYGYTF
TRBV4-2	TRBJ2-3	CASSQARGDTQYF
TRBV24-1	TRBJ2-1	CATSDLGNEQFF
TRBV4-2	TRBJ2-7	CASSGTTNEQYF
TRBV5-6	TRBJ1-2	CASSGYDIIYGYTF
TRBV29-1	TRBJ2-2	CSVESGKEGDNTGELFF
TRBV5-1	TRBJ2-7	CASKGGTYEQYF
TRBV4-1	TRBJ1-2	CASSQIPTGGDRGYTF
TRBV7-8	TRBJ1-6	CASSSAGHNNSPLHF
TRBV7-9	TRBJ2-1	CAGRLADNEQFF
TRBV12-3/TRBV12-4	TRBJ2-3	CASTFETGRFGDTQYF
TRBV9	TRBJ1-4	CASSVERTTNEKLFF
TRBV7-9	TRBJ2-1	CASVGGLADNEQFF
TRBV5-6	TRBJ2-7	CASSVDRVVYEQYF
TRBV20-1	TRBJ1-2	CSAREQGASLDYGYTF
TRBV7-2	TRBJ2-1	CASSSGRRYNEQFF
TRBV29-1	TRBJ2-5	CSATPGGKQETQYF
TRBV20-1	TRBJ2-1	CSARVPAGVTEQFF
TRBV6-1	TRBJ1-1	CASSERDRLEAFF
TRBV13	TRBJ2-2	CASNLAGNTGELFF
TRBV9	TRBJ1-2	CASSEGQASYYGYTF
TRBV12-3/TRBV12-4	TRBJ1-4	CASSLTGKNEKLFF
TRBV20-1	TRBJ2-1	CSASLAGPYNEQFF
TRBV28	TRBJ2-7	CASRTSGRASYEQYF
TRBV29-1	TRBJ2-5	CSVDGETETQYF
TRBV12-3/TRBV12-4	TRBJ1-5	CASSLALGGYQPQHF
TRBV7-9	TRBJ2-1	CASSANTGVSYNEQFF
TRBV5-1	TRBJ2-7	CASSLVGDSYEQYF
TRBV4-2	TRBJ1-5	CASSQGGQGERQPQHF
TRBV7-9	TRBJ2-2	CASSLGRGAETGELFF
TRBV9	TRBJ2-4	CASSVSGVSPNPAKNIQYF
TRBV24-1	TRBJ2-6	CATSDYKGMGANVLTF
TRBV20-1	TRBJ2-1	CSARVGHVGNNEQFF
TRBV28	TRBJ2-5	CASSFGEGEGETQYF